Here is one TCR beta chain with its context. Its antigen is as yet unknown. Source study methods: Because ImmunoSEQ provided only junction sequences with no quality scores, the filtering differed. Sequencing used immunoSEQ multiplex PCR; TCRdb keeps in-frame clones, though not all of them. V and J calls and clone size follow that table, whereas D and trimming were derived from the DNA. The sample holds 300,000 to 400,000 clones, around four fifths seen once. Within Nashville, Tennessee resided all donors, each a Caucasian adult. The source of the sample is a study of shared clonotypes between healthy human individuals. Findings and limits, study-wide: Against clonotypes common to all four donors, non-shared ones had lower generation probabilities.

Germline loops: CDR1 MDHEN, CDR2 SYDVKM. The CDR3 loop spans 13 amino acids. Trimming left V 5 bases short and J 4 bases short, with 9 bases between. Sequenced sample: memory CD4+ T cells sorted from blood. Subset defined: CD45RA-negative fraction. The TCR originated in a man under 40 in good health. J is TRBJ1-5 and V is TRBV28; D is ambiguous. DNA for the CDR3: TGTGCCAGCAGTGTCCAAGGAAATCAGCCCCAGCATTTT. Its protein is CASSVQGNQPQHF.